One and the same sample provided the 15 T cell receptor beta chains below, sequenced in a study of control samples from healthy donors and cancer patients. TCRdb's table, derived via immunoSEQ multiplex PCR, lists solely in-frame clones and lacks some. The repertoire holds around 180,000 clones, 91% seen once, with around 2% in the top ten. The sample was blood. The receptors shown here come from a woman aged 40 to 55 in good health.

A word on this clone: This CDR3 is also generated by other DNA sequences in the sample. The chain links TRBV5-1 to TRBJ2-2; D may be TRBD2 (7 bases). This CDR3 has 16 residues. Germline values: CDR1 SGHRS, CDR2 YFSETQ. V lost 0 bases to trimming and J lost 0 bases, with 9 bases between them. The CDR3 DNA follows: TGCGCCAGCAGCTTGGGGGGGGGCACGAACACCGGGGAGCTGTTTTTT. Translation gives CASSLGGGTNTGELFF.

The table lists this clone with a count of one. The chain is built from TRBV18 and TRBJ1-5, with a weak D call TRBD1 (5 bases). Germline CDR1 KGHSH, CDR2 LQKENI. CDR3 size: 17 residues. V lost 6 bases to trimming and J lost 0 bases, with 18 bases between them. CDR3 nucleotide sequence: TGTGCCAGCTCCCGCGGCCAGGGAATTTATAGCAATCAGCCCCAGCATTTT. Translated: CASSRGQGIYSNQPQHF.

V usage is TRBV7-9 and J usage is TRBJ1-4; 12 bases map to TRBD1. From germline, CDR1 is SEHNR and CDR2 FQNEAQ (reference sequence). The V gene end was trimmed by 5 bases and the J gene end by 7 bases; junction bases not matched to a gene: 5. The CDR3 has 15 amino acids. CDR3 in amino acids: CASSDRDRGLEKLFF. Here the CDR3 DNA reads TGTGCCAGCAGCGACCGGGACAGGGGGCTTGAAAAACTGTTTTTT.

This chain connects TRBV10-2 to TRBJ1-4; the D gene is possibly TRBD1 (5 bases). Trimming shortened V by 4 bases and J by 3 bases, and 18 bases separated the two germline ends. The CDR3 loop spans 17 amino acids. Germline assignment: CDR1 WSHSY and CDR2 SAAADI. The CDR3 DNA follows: TGCGCCAGCAGTGGGCAGATACCGGGACTGGCTAATGAAAAACTGTTTTTT. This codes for CASSGQIPGLANEKLFF.

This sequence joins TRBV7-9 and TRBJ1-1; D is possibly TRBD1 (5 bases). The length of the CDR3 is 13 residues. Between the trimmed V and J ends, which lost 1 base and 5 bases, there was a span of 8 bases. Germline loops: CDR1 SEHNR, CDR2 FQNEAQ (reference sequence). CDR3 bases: TGTGCCAGCAGCTTAGAAGGGGTGACTGAAGCTTTCTTT. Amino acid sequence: CASSLEGVTEAFF.

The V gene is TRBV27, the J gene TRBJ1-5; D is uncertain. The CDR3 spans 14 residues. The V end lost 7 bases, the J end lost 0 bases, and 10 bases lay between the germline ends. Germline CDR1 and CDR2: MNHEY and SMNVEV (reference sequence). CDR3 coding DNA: TGTGCCAGCAAGGGAAGGGCTAGCAATCAGCCCCAGCATTTT. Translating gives CASKGRASNQPQHF.

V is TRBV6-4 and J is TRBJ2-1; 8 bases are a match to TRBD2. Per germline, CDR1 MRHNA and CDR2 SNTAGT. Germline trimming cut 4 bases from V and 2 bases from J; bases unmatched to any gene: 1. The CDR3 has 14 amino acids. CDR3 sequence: CASSAGGPYNEQFF. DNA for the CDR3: TGTGCCAGCAGTGCGGGGGGGCCCTACAATGAGCAGTTCTTC.

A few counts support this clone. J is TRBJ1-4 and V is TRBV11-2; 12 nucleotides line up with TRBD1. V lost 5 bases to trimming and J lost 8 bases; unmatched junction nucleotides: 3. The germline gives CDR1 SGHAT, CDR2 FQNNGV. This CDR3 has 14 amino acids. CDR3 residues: CASSQGQGAEKLFF. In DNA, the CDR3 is TGTGCCAGCAGCCAGGGACAGGGGGCAGAAAAACTGTTTTTT.

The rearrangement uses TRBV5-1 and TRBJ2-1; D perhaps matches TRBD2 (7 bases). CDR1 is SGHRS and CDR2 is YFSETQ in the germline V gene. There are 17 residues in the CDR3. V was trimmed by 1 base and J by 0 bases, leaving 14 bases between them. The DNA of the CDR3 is TGCGCCAGCAGCTTGATGGGGGGGCGGAGCTCCTACAATGAGCAGTTCTTC. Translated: CASSLMGGRSSYNEQFF.

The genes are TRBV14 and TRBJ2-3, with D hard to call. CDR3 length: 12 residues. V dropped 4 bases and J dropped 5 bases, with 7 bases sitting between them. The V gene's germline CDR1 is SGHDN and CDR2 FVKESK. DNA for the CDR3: TGTGCCAGCAGCCGATCTGGAGATACGCAGTATTTT. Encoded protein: CASSRSGDTQYF.

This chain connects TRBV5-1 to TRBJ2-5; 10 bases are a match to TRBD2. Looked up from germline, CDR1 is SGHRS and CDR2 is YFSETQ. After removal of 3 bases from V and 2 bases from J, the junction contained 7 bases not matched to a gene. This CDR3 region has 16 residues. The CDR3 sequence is CASSSGLAVDQETQYF. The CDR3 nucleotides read TGCGCCAGCAGCTCAGGACTAGCGGTAGATCAAGAGACCCAGTACTTC.

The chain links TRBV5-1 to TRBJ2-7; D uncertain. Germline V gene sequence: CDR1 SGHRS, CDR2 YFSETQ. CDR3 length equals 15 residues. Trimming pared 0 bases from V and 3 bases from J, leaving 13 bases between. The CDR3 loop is CASSLDYGTYYEQYF. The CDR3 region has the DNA TGCGCCAGCAGCTTGGATTACGGCACCTACTACGAGCAGTACTTC.

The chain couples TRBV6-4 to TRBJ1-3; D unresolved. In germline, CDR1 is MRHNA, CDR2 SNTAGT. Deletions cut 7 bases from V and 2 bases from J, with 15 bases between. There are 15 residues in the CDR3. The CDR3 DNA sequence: TGTGCCAGCAACCCTTGGGTCACACCTGGAAACACCATATATTTT. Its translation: CASNPWVTPGNTIYF.

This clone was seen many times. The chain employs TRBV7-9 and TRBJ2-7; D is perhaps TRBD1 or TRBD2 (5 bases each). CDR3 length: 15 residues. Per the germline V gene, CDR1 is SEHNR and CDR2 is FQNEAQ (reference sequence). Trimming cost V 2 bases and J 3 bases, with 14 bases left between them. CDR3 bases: TGTGCCAGCAGCTTATTTGCAGGGAGCGACTACGAGCAGTACTTC. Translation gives CASSLFAGSDYEQYF.

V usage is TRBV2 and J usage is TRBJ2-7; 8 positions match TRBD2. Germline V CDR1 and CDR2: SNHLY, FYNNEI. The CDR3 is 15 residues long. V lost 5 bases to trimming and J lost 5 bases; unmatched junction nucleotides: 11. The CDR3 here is CASSIGGAGGHEQYF. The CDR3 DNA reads TGTGCCAGCAGTATCGGCGGGGCGGGGGGCCACGAGCAGTACTTC.